This T cell receptor (beta chain) was retrieved from a study of blood T cell repertoires in COVID-19. Germline CDR1 LNHNV, CDR2 YYDKDF (reference sequence). The CDR3 totals 13 residues. V lost 8 bases to trimming and J lost 0 bases; unmatched junction nucleotides: 3. Assay used: immunoSEQ multiplex PCR; TCRdb lists only in-frame clones, some missing. The data contain approximately 130,000 clones, around 76% of them singletons. What was sequenced was peripheral blood. The clonotype was recovered from a human donor in a cohort sampled during active COVID-19. V usage is TRBV15 and J usage is TRBJ1-1; TRBD1 agrees at 7 bases. The CDR3, as DNA: TGTGCCACCTTTGACAGGGTGAACACTGAAGCTTTCTTT. This encodes CATFDRVNTEAFF.